The rows below give T cell receptor beta chains drawn from one sample of a study of PD-1 blockade in mismatch repair-deficient tumors. Sequenced by immunoSEQ multiplex PCR; TCRdb stores in-frame clones only, minus some. The sample has about 10,000 clones, around 88% seen once. No antigen has been identified for these receptors. Material: cells cultured in vitro, obtained from a patient treated with pembrolizumab. Receptors were obtained from an adult with mismatch repair-deficient cancer. Both conserved end residues are part of each CDR3. A D gene is named only where the DNA matches it firmly. Rows may omit the clone size; those that give it use once, few, many or a size class.

J gene | clone size | V gene | D gene | CDR3 DNA | CDR3 protein
TRBJ2-1 | . | TRBV28 | TRBD2 | TGTGCCAGCAGTCCCAGCGGGAGGCTCCACAATGAGCAGTTCTTC | CASSPSGRLHNEQFF
TRBJ2-2 | once | TRBV5-1 | . | TGCGCCAGCAGAATGAACACCGGGGAGCTGTTTTTT | CASRMNTGELFF
TRBJ1-3 | few | TRBV10-1 | TRBD1 | TGCGCCAGCAGTGAAAGGGACAGTCTATTCTACTCTGGAAACACCATATATTTT | CASSERDSLFYSGNTIYF
TRBJ2-5 | once | TRBV5-8 | TRBD1 | TGTGCCAACTCGGACAGGGGGCGAGGAATGGAGACCCAGTACTTC | CANSDRGRGMETQYF
TRBJ2-7 | . | TRBV7-9 | . | TGTGCCAGCAGCTTAGTGGGGGCCGGCTACGAGCAGTACTTC | CASSLVGAGYEQYF
TRBJ2-2 | once | TRBV29-1 | . | TGCAGCGTTCCCAGGAGCCTCACCGGGGAGCTGTTTTTT | CSVPRSLTGELFF
TRBJ2-3 | once | TRBV7-2 | . | TGTGCCAGCAGCTTAGATAAGGGGATAGATACGCAGTATTTT | CASSLDKGIDTQYF
TRBJ2-7 | . | TRBV11-1 | . | TGTGCCAGCAGGGAAGGGCCCTACGAGCAGTACTTC | CASREGPYEQYF
TRBJ2-1 | . | TRBV7-3 | TRBD2 | TGTGCCAGCAGCTACACCAGCGGGAGCAATGAGCAGTTCTTC | CASSYTSGSNEQFF
TRBJ2-3 | . | TRBV25-1 | . | TGTGCCAGCAGTGAATATTTTCCAGGGACAGATACGCAGTATTTT | CASSEYFPGTDTQYF
TRBJ2-1 | . | TRBV19 | . | TGTGCCAGTACCCAGCGGACCCGGAGGAATGAGCAGTTCTTC | CASTQRTRRNEQFF
TRBJ2-7 | once | TRBV13 | TRBD2 | TGTGCCAGCAGCTTAGGCCGGGGTAGCGGGACTTACGAGCAGTACTTC | CASSLGRGSGTYEQYF
TRBJ1-6 | . | TRBV4-2 | . | TGTGCCAGCAGCCCGATGAGGGCGAGCTCCTATAATTCACCCCTCCACTTT | CASSPMRASSYNSPLHF
TRBJ2-7 | . | TRBV28 | . | TGTGCCAGCAGTCTCTCTAGCGCCAACAGGAACGAGCAGTACTTC | CASSLSSANRNEQYF
TRBJ1-4 | . | TRBV29-1 | . | TGCATCCCGGTTGAGGTAACTAATGCAACTAATGAAAAACTGTTTTTT | CIPVEVTNATNEKLFF
TRBJ2-5 | few | TRBV4-2 | TRBD2 | TGTGCCAGCAGCCGGCGGCTAGCGGGAGAGGATGGGACCCAGTACTTC | CASSRRLAGEDGTQYF
TRBJ1-1 | . | TRBV21-1 | . | TGTGCCAGCAGCAACCGACAGGGGGACCTGAACACTGAAGCTTTCTTT | CASSNRQGDLNTEAFF
TRBJ1-2 | . | TRBV2 | . | TGTGCCAGCAGTGGGTCGGACAGCTATGGCTACACCTTC | CASSGSDSYGYTF
TRBJ2-6 | . | TRBV7-9 | . | TGTGCCAGCATCGTCTGGAGGGCCAACGTCCTGACTTTC | CASIVWRANVLTF
TRBJ2-1 | . | TRBV4-2 | . | TGTGCCAGCAGCCAAGTTGTTAACAATGAGCAGTTCTTC | CASSQVVNNEQFF
TRBJ2-3 | . | TRBV27 | . | TGTGCCAGCAGTTTTCTGGCAGATACGCAGTATTTT | CASSFLADTQYF
TRBJ2-5 | . | TRBV5-1 | TRBD2 | TGCGCCAGCAGCACAGGACTAGCGGGATTCCAAGAGACCCAGTACTTC | CASSTGLAGFQETQYF
TRBJ2-3 | . | TRBV13 | TRBD2 | TGTGCCAGCAGCAGACGGACTAGCGGTATCACAGATACGCAGTATTTT | CASSRRTSGITDTQYF
TRBJ2-7 | few | TRBV19 | TRBD1 | TGTGCCAGTAGTATACCCGGGACAGGCACCTCCGAGCAGTACTTC | CASSIPGTGTSEQYF
TRBJ2-7 | . | TRBV28 | TRBD2 | TGTGCCAGCAGCGATCCGGGAGGAAAGCGATACGAGCAGTACTTC | CASSDPGGKRYEQYF
TRBJ2-7 | . | TRBV28 | TRBD1 | TGTGCCAGCAGAAGACAGGGGCTCCGGGGCTACGAGCAGTACTTC | CASRRQGLRGYEQYF
TRBJ2-3 | . | TRBV18 | TRBD2 | TGTGCCAGCTCCGAGGGGTCACTAGCGGGCCCAACTAGCACAGATACGCAGTATTTT | CASSEGSLAGPTSTDTQYF
TRBJ2-1 | . | TRBV4-2 | TRBD2 | TGTGCCAGCAGCCCGACTAGCGGGGCCTACAATGAGCAGTTCTTC | CASSPTSGAYNEQFF
TRBJ2-6 | . | TRBV9 | . | TGTGCCAGCAGCGCCCGAACCGGGGCCACCTTCTCTGGGGCCAACGTCCTGACTTTC | CASSARTGATFSGANVLTF
TRBJ1-1 | . | TRBV5-1 | TRBD1 | TGCGCCAGCAGCTTTACGACAGGGGGCTCTGAAGCTTTCTTT | CASSFTTGGSEAFF
TRBJ1-5 | . | TRBV6-6 | TRBD1 | TGTGCCAGCGAGGGACAGGGCACTCAGCCCCAGCATTTT | CASEGQGTQPQHF
TRBJ2-1 | . | TRBV4-1 | TRBD2 | TGCGCCAGCAGAACTAGCGGGAGGGCAGTGGGTCGGGAGCAGTTCTTC | CASRTSGRAVGREQFF
TRBJ1-1 | . | TRBV6-5 | . | TGTGCCAGCAGTCAACAGGGTATGAACACTGAAGCTTTCTTT | CASSQQGMNTEAFF
TRBJ2-3 | . | TRBV4-1 | TRBD2 | TGCGCCAGCAGCCATTTACTAGCGGCCCTTTCTACGCAGTATTTT | CASSHLLAALSTQYF
TRBJ1-1 | . | TRBV10-3 | . | TGTGCCATCAGTGAGGGGCCTGTTTATAGGAACACTGAAGCTTTCTTT | CAISEGPVYRNTEAFF
TRBJ2-6 | . | TRBV9 | . | TGTGCCAGCAGCGTAGGGGATCCCTCTGGGGCCAACGTCCTGACTTTC | CASSVGDPSGANVLTF
TRBJ2-6 | . | TRBV28 | . | TGTGCCAGCAGTTTTGGTCGAGTAAGGCGGACTGGGGCCAACGTCCTGACTTTC | CASSFGRVRRTGANVLTF
TRBJ1-1 | . | TRBV5-1 | . | TGCGCCAGCAGGGTAGGGGCAGGTGTAACTGAAGCTTTCTTT | CASRVGAGVTEAFF
TRBJ1-4 | . | TRBV18 | . | TGTGCCAGCTCTCAGGGGACTAATGAAAAACTGTTTTTT | CASSQGTNEKLFF
TRBJ2-1 | . | TRBV2 | TRBD2 | TGTGCCAGCAGCGGGACTAGCGGCTACAATGAGCAGTTCTTC | CASSGTSGYNEQFF
TRBJ1-5 | . | TRBV9 | . | TGTGCCAGCAGCGTAGGTCAGAACCCTTTCGATCAGCCCCAGCATTTT | CASSVGQNPFDQPQHF
TRBJ2-3 | . | TRBV29-1 | . | TGCAGCGCCATAGGGGGGCGAGATGAGTGGAGAGATACGCAGTATTTT | CSAIGGRDEWRDTQYF
TRBJ1-5 | . | TRBV28 | TRBD1 | TGTGCGTGGAAGGGGGCAGGACAGCCCCAGCATTTT | CAWKGAGQPQHF
TRBJ2-7 | once | TRBV30 | . | TGTGCCTGGAGTCTACACTACGAGCAGTACTTC | CAWSLHYEQYF
TRBJ1-5 | . | TRBV10-2 | . | TGCGCCAGCAGAGCGGGACTTAGCAATCAGCCCCAGCATTTT | CASRAGLSNQPQHF
TRBJ1-5 | . | TRBV28 | . | TGTGCCAGCAGGACCCGGCGGTATAGCAATCAGCCCCAGCATTTT | CASRTRRYSNQPQHF
TRBJ2-5 | . | TRBV4-1 | . | TGCGCCAGCAGCCAGGGAGCTAGTGAAGAGACCCAGTACTTC | CASSQGASEETQYF
TRBJ1-4 | . | TRBV28 | . | TGTGCCAGCAGTTTATTTGGTACAACCGGGGGCCGACAGGAAAAACTGTTTTTT | CASSLFGTTGGRQEKLFF
TRBJ2-2 | . | TRBV18 | TRBD1 | TGTGCCAGCTCACGACAGGGGCCGAACACCGGGGAGCTGTTTTTT | CASSRQGPNTGELFF
TRBJ1-4 | . | TRBV7-9 | . | TGTGCCAGCAGCCCTCAAAAGGCGGTGTTGTTTGAAAAACTGTTTTTT | CASSPQKAVLFEKLFF
TRBJ2-3 | . | TRBV28 | . | TGTGCCAGCAGTTTTGTGACCCCAGGCTCCCCAGATACGCAGTATTTT | CASSFVTPGSPDTQYF
TRBJ1-2 | . | TRBV7-9 | . | TGTGCCAGCAGCTTTCCGGGCCCGAACTATGGCTACACCTTC | CASSFPGPNYGYTF
TRBJ1-2 | . | TRBV19 | TRBD1 | TGTGCCAGCTGGGACAGGGTGAACTATGGCTACACCTTC | CASWDRVNYGYTF
TRBJ2-7 | . | TRBV10-1 | TRBD2 | TGCGCCAGCAGTCTGGGGACTAGCGGCGAGCAGTACTTC | CASSLGTSGEQYF
TRBJ2-5 | . | TRBV5-1 | TRBD2 | TGCGCCAGCAGCCCAATAGGGCTAGCGGGGCAAGAGACCCAGTACTTC | CASSPIGLAGQETQYF
TRBJ2-1 | . | TRBV4-2 | . | TGTGCCAGCAGCCGGACAGGGCGGGAGTACAATGAGCAGTTCTTC | CASSRTGREYNEQFF
TRBJ1-6 | . | TRBV14 | . | TGTGCCAGCAGCCAAGGAACAGGCGGCCATTCACCCCTCCACTTT | CASSQGTGGHSPLHF
TRBJ2-2 | . | TRBV5-1 | . | TGCGCCAGCAGCTTGGGATCAGGGCACACCGGGGAGCTGTTTTTT | CASSLGSGHTGELFF
TRBJ2-3 | . | TRBV5-1 | TRBD2 | TGCGCCAGCAGCTTGGCGGGACTAGCGGGACAGTATTTT | CASSLAGLAGQYF
TRBJ1-2 | . | TRBV28 | . | TGTGCCAGCAGTGACTTCGTCAGCGGCTACACCTTC | CASSDFVSGYTF